These T cell receptor beta chains were read from a single sample in a study of T cell changes during pregnancy in multiple sclerosis. Measured with immunoSEQ multiplex PCR; TCRdb has only the in-frame clones, and not every one. The sample includes 64,000 or so clones, 80% to 95% seen only once; the top ten take less than 2.5%. The sequenced sample was peripheral blood, obtained in the first trimester of pregnancy. The receptors stem from a female donor with multiple sclerosis, enrolled in a pregnancy study. CDR3s include the opening cysteine and the closing phenylalanine or tryptophan. A D gene is named only where the DNA matches it firmly. Clone size is given for some rows only: seen once, a few or many times, or a class if the clone is expanded.

clone_size: -
j_call: TRBJ1-5
cdr3_length: 15
v_call: TRBV19
d_call: TRBD1
cdr3_aa: CASSIFTGGDQPQHF
cdr3_nt: TGTGCCAGTAGTATTTTTACAGGGGGCGATCAGCCCCAGCATTTT

clone_size: -
j_call: TRBJ2-1
cdr3_length: 17
v_call: TRBV4-2
d_call: TRBD2
cdr3_aa: CASSQGQGLSGKNEQFF
cdr3_nt: TGTGCCAGCAGCCAAGGCCAGGGTTTGAGCGGGAAAAATGAGCAGTTCTTC

clone_size: -
j_call: TRBJ1-3
cdr3_length: 15
v_call: TRBV30
d_call: -
cdr3_aa: CAWRPAGLSGNTIYF
cdr3_nt: TGTGCCTGGAGGCCGGCGGGCCTCTCTGGAAACACCATATATTTT

clone_size: -
j_call: TRBJ2-3
cdr3_length: 17
v_call: TRBV7-2
d_call: TRBD2
cdr3_aa: CASSLALRAGAGDTQYF
cdr3_nt: TGTGCCAGCAGCTTAGCGCTTAGAGCGGGAGCGGGAGATACGCAGTATTTT

clone_size: -
j_call: TRBJ2-2
cdr3_length: 14
v_call: TRBV6-4
d_call: -
cdr3_aa: CASSASSASGELFF
cdr3_nt: TGTGCCAGCAGTGCGTCTAGCGCATCCGGGGAGCTGTTTTTT

clone_size: -
j_call: TRBJ2-2
cdr3_length: 14
v_call: TRBV7-9
d_call: TRBD1
cdr3_aa: CASSLDRGTGELFF
cdr3_nt: TGTGCCAGCAGCTTAGACAGGGGCACCGGGGAGCTGTTTTTT

clone_size: -
j_call: TRBJ1-1
cdr3_length: 16
v_call: TRBV10-3
d_call: -
cdr3_aa: CAISGRGGREDTEAFF
cdr3_nt: TGTGCCATCAGTGGGAGGGGGGGCAGGGAGGACACTGAAGCTTTCTTT

clone_size: -
j_call: TRBJ1-1
cdr3_length: 14
v_call: TRBV18
d_call: TRBD1
cdr3_aa: CASSPSTGGTEAFF
cdr3_nt: TGTGCCAGCTCACCATCCACAGGGGGCACTGAAGCTTTCTTT

clone_size: -
j_call: TRBJ1-2
cdr3_length: 13
v_call: TRBV6-5
d_call: -
cdr3_aa: CASSSSDIYGYTF
cdr3_nt: TGTGCCAGCAGTTCCTCGGACATATATGGCTACACCTTC

clone_size: -
j_call: TRBJ2-1
cdr3_length: 17
v_call: TRBV27
d_call: TRBD2
cdr3_aa: CASSPQTSGRVWNEQFF
cdr3_nt: TGTGCCAGCAGTCCGCAGACTAGCGGGAGGGTCTGGAATGAGCAGTTCTTC

clone_size: -
j_call: TRBJ2-2
cdr3_length: 13
v_call: TRBV11-2
d_call: TRBD2
cdr3_aa: CASSSSGGGELFF
cdr3_nt: TGTGCCAGCAGCTCTTCGGGAGGCGGGGAGCTGTTTTTT

clone_size: -
j_call: TRBJ2-2
cdr3_length: 17
v_call: TRBV4-3
d_call: -
cdr3_aa: CASSQDRGRGISGELFF
cdr3_nt: TGCGCCAGCAGCCAAGATCGCGGCAGGGGAATAAGCGGGGAGCTGTTTTTT

clone_size: -
j_call: TRBJ2-2
cdr3_length: 17
v_call: TRBV7-9
d_call: TRBD1
cdr3_aa: CASSFPVGQPNTGELFF
cdr3_nt: TGTGCCAGCAGCTTTCCGGTGGGACAGCCGAACACCGGGGAGCTGTTTTTT

clone_size: -
j_call: TRBJ2-3
cdr3_length: 16
v_call: TRBV19
d_call: TRBD2
cdr3_aa: CASSIFLAGATDTQYF
cdr3_nt: TGTGCCAGTAGTATTTTTCTAGCGGGAGCGACAGATACGCAGTATTTT

clone_size: -
j_call: TRBJ1-1
cdr3_length: 15
v_call: TRBV4-2
d_call: TRBD1
cdr3_aa: CASSQDGSGGTEAFF
cdr3_nt: TGTGCCAGCAGCCAAGATGGGTCAGGGGGCACTGAAGCTTTCTTT

clone_size: -
j_call: TRBJ2-1
cdr3_length: 12
v_call: TRBV19
d_call: -
cdr3_aa: CASSRLITEQFF
cdr3_nt: TGTGCCAGTAGTAGACTAATCACTGAGCAGTTCTTC

clone_size: -
j_call: TRBJ1-4
cdr3_length: 16
v_call: TRBV28
d_call: TRBD1
cdr3_aa: CASRPLTDRRNEKLFF
cdr3_nt: TGTGCCAGCAGACCTCTAACGGACAGGAGGAATGAAAAACTGTTTTTT

clone_size: -
j_call: TRBJ2-7
cdr3_length: 15
v_call: TRBV28
d_call: TRBD2
cdr3_aa: CASSLALAASYEQYF
cdr3_nt: TGTGCCAGCAGTTTAGCACTAGCGGCCTCCTACGAGCAGTACTTC

clone_size: -
j_call: TRBJ2-7
cdr3_length: 14
v_call: TRBV29-1
d_call: -
cdr3_aa: CSVEAGFSGYEQYF
cdr3_nt: TGCAGCGTTGAAGCGGGGTTTAGCGGTTACGAGCAGTACTTC

clone_size: -
j_call: TRBJ2-1
cdr3_length: 15
v_call: TRBV11-2
d_call: -
cdr3_aa: CASSPTRGKYNEQFF
cdr3_nt: TGTGCCAGCAGCCCCACCCGGGGGAAGTACAATGAGCAGTTCTTC

clone_size: -
j_call: TRBJ2-3
cdr3_length: 17
v_call: TRBV18
d_call: TRBD2
cdr3_aa: CASSPRLAGGRTDTQYF
cdr3_nt: TGTGCCAGCTCACCAAGACTAGCGGGAGGGCGTACAGATACGCAGTATTTT

clone_size: -
j_call: TRBJ1-2
cdr3_length: 13
v_call: TRBV30
d_call: TRBD1
cdr3_aa: CAFPGQGLYGYTF
cdr3_nt: TGTGCCTTCCCGGGACAGGGGCTCTATGGCTACACCTTC

clone_size: once
j_call: TRBJ2-1
cdr3_length: 16
v_call: TRBV11-3
d_call: -
cdr3_aa: CASSGGSSGSYNEQFF
cdr3_nt: TGTGCCAGCAGCGGGGGGTCCTCGGGGTCCTACAATGAGCAGTTCTTC

clone_size: -
j_call: TRBJ1-3
cdr3_length: 15
v_call: TRBV28
d_call: -
cdr3_aa: CASYPGTTSGNTIYF
cdr3_nt: TGTGCCTCCTACCCGGGAACCACCTCTGGAAACACCATATATTTT

clone_size: -
j_call: TRBJ2-7
cdr3_length: 15
v_call: TRBV9
d_call: TRBD2
cdr3_aa: CASSFRLAGDYEQYF
cdr3_nt: TGTGCCAGCAGCTTCAGACTAGCGGGAGACTACGAGCAGTACTTC

clone_size: -
j_call: TRBJ2-2
cdr3_length: 17
v_call: TRBV7-6
d_call: TRBD2
cdr3_aa: CASSLGLAGGDYRELFF
cdr3_nt: TGTGCCAGCAGCTTAGGACTAGCGGGAGGTGACTACCGGGAGCTGTTTTTT

clone_size: -
j_call: TRBJ2-7
cdr3_length: 14
v_call: TRBV19
d_call: TRBD2
cdr3_aa: CASSGEGSSYEQYF
cdr3_nt: TGTGCCAGTAGTGGGGAGGGCAGTTCCTACGAGCAGTACTTC

clone_size: -
j_call: TRBJ2-3
cdr3_length: 18
v_call: TRBV4-2
d_call: TRBD2
cdr3_aa: CASSPLAGVSLGTDTQYF
cdr3_nt: TGTGCCAGCAGCCCCCTAGCGGGAGTCTCCTTAGGGACAGATACGCAGTATTTT

clone_size: -
j_call: TRBJ2-3
cdr3_length: 16
v_call: TRBV5-1
d_call: TRBD2
cdr3_aa: CASSLDGGSGADTQYF
cdr3_nt: TGCGCCAGCAGCTTGGACGGCGGGAGCGGGGCAGATACGCAGTATTTT

clone_size: -
j_call: TRBJ2-1
cdr3_length: 14
v_call: TRBV7-3
d_call: -
cdr3_aa: CASSLGSSYNEQFF
cdr3_nt: TGTGCCAGCAGCTTAGGCAGCTCCTACAATGAGCAGTTCTTC

clone_size: -
j_call: TRBJ2-1
cdr3_length: 13
v_call: TRBV5-5
d_call: -
cdr3_aa: CASSLVLYNEQFF
cdr3_nt: TGTGCCAGCAGCTTGGTTCTTTACAATGAGCAGTTCTTC

clone_size: -
j_call: TRBJ2-1
cdr3_length: 15
v_call: TRBV6-6
d_call: TRBD2
cdr3_aa: CASSYSGLAGDEQFF
cdr3_nt: TGTGCCAGCAGTTACTCGGGACTAGCGGGAGATGAGCAGTTCTTC

clone_size: -
j_call: TRBJ2-7
cdr3_length: 14
v_call: TRBV7-3
d_call: -
cdr3_aa: CASSPDRSSYEQYF
cdr3_nt: TGTGCCAGCAGCCCCGATCGGAGTTCGTACGAGCAGTACTTC

clone_size: -
j_call: TRBJ2-1
cdr3_length: 13
v_call: TRBV30
d_call: TRBD2
cdr3_aa: CAWTAGGPTEQFF
cdr3_nt: TGTGCCTGGACGGCGGGAGGGCCCACTGAGCAGTTCTTC

clone_size: -
j_call: TRBJ2-1
cdr3_length: 16
v_call: TRBV5-5
d_call: TRBD1
cdr3_aa: CASSFGDRVGYNEQFF
cdr3_nt: TGTGCCAGCAGCTTCGGGGACAGGGTCGGGTACAATGAACAGTTCTTC

clone_size: few
j_call: TRBJ2-1
cdr3_length: 13
v_call: TRBV9
d_call: TRBD2
cdr3_aa: CASAGTSRNEQFF
cdr3_nt: TGTGCCAGTGCCGGGACTAGTCGCAATGAGCAGTTCTTC

clone_size: -
j_call: TRBJ1-4
cdr3_length: 15
v_call: TRBV28
d_call: TRBD1
cdr3_aa: CASSLYRGKGEKLFF
cdr3_nt: TGTGCCAGCAGTTTATACAGGGGTAAGGGGGAAAAACTGTTTTTT

clone_size: -
j_call: TRBJ2-6
cdr3_length: 17
v_call: TRBV5-1
d_call: TRBD1
cdr3_aa: CASTWDSVSSGANVLTF
cdr3_nt: TGCGCCAGCACCTGGGACAGTGTAAGCTCTGGGGCCAACGTCCTGACTTTC

clone_size: -
j_call: TRBJ2-6
cdr3_length: 15
v_call: TRBV15
d_call: -
cdr3_aa: CATSRAISGANVLTF
cdr3_nt: TGTGCCACCAGCAGAGCCATCTCTGGGGCCAACGTCCTGACTTTC

clone_size: once
j_call: TRBJ1-2
cdr3_length: 16
v_call: TRBV7-9
d_call: TRBD1
cdr3_aa: CASSRAGGTGGLGYTF
cdr3_nt: TGTGCCAGCAGTAGGGCCGGGGGGACAGGGGGCCTTGGCTACACCTTC

clone_size: -
j_call: TRBJ1-5
cdr3_length: 15
v_call: TRBV28
d_call: TRBD1
cdr3_aa: CASSLKGQGTQPQHF
cdr3_nt: TGTGCCAGCAGTTTAAAGGGACAGGGTACACAGCCCCAGCATTTT

clone_size: once
j_call: TRBJ2-3
cdr3_length: 17
v_call: TRBV10-3
d_call: TRBD2
cdr3_aa: CAISDVAGGISTDTQYF
cdr3_nt: TGTGCCATCAGTGATGTAGCGGGAGGGATTAGCACAGATACGCAGTATTTT

clone_size: -
j_call: TRBJ2-7
cdr3_length: 13
v_call: TRBV10-3
d_call: -
cdr3_aa: CAISEGGNYEQYF
cdr3_nt: TGTGCCATCAGTGAGGGGGGGAACTACGAGCAGTACTTC

clone_size: -
j_call: TRBJ2-1
cdr3_length: 15
v_call: TRBV6-4
d_call: TRBD2
cdr3_aa: CASSLTSGSYNEQFF
cdr3_nt: TGTGCCAGCAGCTTGACTAGCGGATCCTACAATGAGCAGTTCTTC